This T cell receptor (beta chain) was recorded in a study of T-cell memory formation after mild COVID-19. Study details: There were largely donor-specific TCR clusters. Study-level points and caveats: CD4+ contracting clones lay mainly in CM and EM, CD8+ ones in EMRA. Among clones peaking at day 37 in the second wave, SARS-CoV-2 specificity remained unconfirmed. Researchers found some responding clones in pre-infection memory, a sign that cross-reactive memory joined.

TCRdb called the 5' RACE reads again in MiXCR, with one record for every CDR3 protein. The profile shows about 130,000 distinct CDR3 sequences, about a sixth of them singletons. About this clonotype: Its antigen is unidentified.

The sequenced material came from PBMCs or a T cell subset sorted from them (not recorded which). The source is an adult woman who had mild COVID-19 (a few samples of this study predate the infection). Cell type and time point are not known.

CDR3 loop: CASSRSRSGTPYEQYF. CDR3 nucleotide sequence: TGTGCCAGCAGCCGCTCGCGTTCCGGGACACCCTACGAGCAGTACTTC. The J gene is TRBJ2-7, the V gene TRBV27; tentatively, D is TRBD1 (6 bases). Deletions cut 6 bases from V and 2 bases from J, with 20 bases between. The CDR3 covers 16 residues. Germline V lookup: CDR1 MNHEY, CDR2 SMNVEV (reference sequence).